This T cell receptor beta chain was sequenced in a study of cytomegalovirus exposure and HLA in healthy donors. The CDR3 is 16 amino acids. Germline lookup yields CDR1 SGHRS and CDR2 YFSETQ. V was clipped by 0 bases and J by 8 bases, with 20 bases between them. There are a few counts of this clone. What it binds is unknown. Amplification used 60 Vbeta primers and 13 Jbeta primers. Clones were sequenced by immunoSEQ multiplex PCR, and TCRdb holds only the in-frame ones, with some missing. The sample holds some 65,000 clones, about 70% seen once. Study-wide results and limits: V- and J-gene trimming in TCR beta was tied to a missense DCLRE1C variant by an analysis performed later. Later findings reportedly placed an Asian-associated ancestry cluster below the approximately 620-donor mean for N-insertions.

The clonotype was recovered from a woman aged 30 to 39 in good health and CMV-seronegative. V and J are TRBV5-1 and TRBJ1-2; possibly TRBD1 for D (6 bases). The sequenced sample was PBMCs. As DNA, the CDR3 is TGCGCCAGCAGCTTGGATCCTCTGCGTGGGGGCTGGGGCTACACCTTC. It translates to CASSLDPLRGGWGYTF. Full variable domain (remainder filled in from reference TRBV5-1 and TRBJ1-2): KAGVTQTPRYLIKTRGQQVTLSCSPISGHRSVSWYQQTPGQGLQFLFEYFSETQRNKGNFPGRFSGRQFSNSRSEMNVSTLELGDSALYLCASSLDPLRGGWGYTFGSGTRLTVV.